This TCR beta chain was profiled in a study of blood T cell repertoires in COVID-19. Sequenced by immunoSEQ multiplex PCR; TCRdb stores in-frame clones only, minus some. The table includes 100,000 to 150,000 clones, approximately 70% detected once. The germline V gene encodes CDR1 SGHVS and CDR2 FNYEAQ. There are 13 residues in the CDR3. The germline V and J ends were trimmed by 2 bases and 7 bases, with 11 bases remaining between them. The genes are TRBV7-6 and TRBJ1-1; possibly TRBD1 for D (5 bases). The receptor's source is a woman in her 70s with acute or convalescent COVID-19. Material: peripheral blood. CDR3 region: CASSLSRADEAFF. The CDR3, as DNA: TGTGCCAGCAGCTTAAGCAGGGCCGATGAAGCTTTCTTT.